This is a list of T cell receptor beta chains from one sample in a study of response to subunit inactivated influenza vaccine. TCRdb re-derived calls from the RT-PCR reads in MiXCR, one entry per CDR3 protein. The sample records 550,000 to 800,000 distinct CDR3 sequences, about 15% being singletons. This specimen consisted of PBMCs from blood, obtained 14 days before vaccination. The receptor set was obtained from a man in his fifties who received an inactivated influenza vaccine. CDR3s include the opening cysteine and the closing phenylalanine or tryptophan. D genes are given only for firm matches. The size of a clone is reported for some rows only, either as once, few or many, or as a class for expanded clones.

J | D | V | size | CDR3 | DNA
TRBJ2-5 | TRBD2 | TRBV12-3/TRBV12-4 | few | CASSWAGGDQETQYF | TGTGCCAGCAGTTGGGCGGGGGGGGATCAAGAGACCCAGTACTTC
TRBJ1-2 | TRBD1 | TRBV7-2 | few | CASSKTGQGSYGYTF | TGTGCCAGCAGCAAAACCGGACAGGGAAGCTATGGCTACACCTTC
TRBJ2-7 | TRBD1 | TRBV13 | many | CASSSGVAGGSYEQYF | TGTGCCAGCAGCTCAGGAGTCGCAGGGGGTAGCTACGAGCAGTACTTC
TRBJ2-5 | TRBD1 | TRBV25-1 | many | CASSELGTGIEGFQETQYF | TGTGCCAGCAGTGAACTGGGGACAGGGATAGAGGGGTTTCAAGAGACCCAGTACTTC
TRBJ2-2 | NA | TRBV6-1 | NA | CASSSPQTGELFF | TGTGCCAGCAGCAGTCCCCAAACCGGGGAGCTGTTTTTT
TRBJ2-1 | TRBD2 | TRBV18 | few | CASSPRRELLNEQFF | TGTGCCAGCTCACCTCGGCGGGAGCTGCTCAATGAGCAGTTCTTC
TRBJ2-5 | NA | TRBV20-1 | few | CSASYSQETQYF | TGCAGTGCATCGTATTCGCAAGAGACCCAGTACTTC
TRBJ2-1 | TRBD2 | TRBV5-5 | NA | CASSWGGETYNEQFF | TGTGCCAGCAGCTGGGGGGGGGAGACCTACAATGAGCAGTTCTTC
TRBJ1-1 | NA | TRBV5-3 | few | CAMSLGLMNTEAFF | TGTGCCATGAGCTTAGGGCTCATGAACACTGAAGCTTTCTTT
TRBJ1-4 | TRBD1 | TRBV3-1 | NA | CASSGTGRKLFF | TGTGCCAGTAGCGGGACAGGGAGAAAACTGTTTTTT
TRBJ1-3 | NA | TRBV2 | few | CASRSIWGNGNTIYF | TGTGCCAGCAGGAGCATCTGGGGGAATGGAAACACCATATATTTT
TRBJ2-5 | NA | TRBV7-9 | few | CASSLEGAAKTQYF | TGTGCCAGCAGCTTAGAAGGGGCTGCGAAGACCCAGTACTTC
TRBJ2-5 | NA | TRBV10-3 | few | CAISESSMQETQYF | TGTGCCATCAGTGAGTCGTCTATGCAAGAGACCCAGTACTTC
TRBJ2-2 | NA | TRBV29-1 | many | CSVEKRSLANTGELFF | TGCAGCGTTGAAAAACGGAGCCTCGCGAACACCGGGGAGCTGTTTTTT
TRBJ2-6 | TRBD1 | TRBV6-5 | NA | CASSYSRDRGYSGANVLTF | TGTGCCAGCAGTTACTCTAGGGACAGGGGTTACTCTGGGGCCAACGTCCTGACTTTC
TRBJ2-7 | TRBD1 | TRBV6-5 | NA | CASSSLRGSGPYEQYF | TGTGCCAGCAGTTCCCTCAGGGGGTCGGGGCCTTACGAGCAGTACTTC
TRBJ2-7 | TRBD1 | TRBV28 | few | CASNHPGDSNYEQYF | TGTGCCAGCAATCACCCCGGGGACAGCAACTACGAGCAGTACTTC
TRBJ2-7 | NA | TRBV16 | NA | CASSQSGAVEQYF | TGTGCCAGCAGCCAATCGGGGGCAGTCGAGCAGTACTTC
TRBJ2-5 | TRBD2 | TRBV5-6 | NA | CASSFLLAGGPLETQYF | TGTGCCAGCAGCTTCCTATTAGCGGGAGGGCCTCTTGAGACCCAGTACTTC
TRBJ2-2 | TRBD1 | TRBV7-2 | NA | CASSPDRVPGELFF | TGTGCCAGCAGCCCAGACAGGGTTCCCGGGGAGCTGTTTTTT
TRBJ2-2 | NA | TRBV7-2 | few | CASSLQGRWTELFF | TGTGCCAGCAGCTTACAGGGGAGGTGGACAGAGCTGTTTTTT
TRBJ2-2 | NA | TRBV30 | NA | CAWSVRRGIGGELFF | TGTGCCTGGAGTGTACGGAGGGGGATAGGCGGGGAGCTGTTTTTT
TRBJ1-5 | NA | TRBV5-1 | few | CASSLEGLYSNQPQHF | TGCGCCAGCAGTCTTGAGGGACTATATAGCAATCAGCCCCAGCATTTT
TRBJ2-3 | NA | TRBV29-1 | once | CSVDSQVTDTQYF | TGCAGCGTTGACTCCCAAGTCACAGATACGCAGTATTTT
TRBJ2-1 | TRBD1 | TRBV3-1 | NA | CASSHRGDRGRDNEQFF | TGTGCCAGCAGCCACCGCGGGGACAGGGGGCGAGACAATGAGCAGTTCTTC
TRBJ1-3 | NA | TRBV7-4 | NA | CASSLAAGRRNTIYF | TGTGCCAGCAGCTTAGCGGCAGGACGAAGAAACACCATATATTTT
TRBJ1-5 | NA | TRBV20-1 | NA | CSAPRSGSNQPQHF | TGCAGTGCACCGAGATCGGGAAGCAATCAGCCCCAGCATTTT
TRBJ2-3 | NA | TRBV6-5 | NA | CASSTSGWTDTQYF | TGTGCCAGCAGTACTTCAGGGTGGACAGATACGCAGTATTTT
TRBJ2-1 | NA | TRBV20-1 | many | CSARQEYNEQFF | TGCAGTGCTAGACAGGAATACAATGAGCAGTTCTTC
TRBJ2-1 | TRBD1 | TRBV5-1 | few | CASSTGTGESYNEQFF | TGCGCCAGCAGCACCGGGACAGGGGAGTCCTACAATGAGCAGTTCTTC
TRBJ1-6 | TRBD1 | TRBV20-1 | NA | CSAERQGYNSPLHF | TGCAGTGCGGAACGACAGGGCTATAATTCACCCCTCCACTTT
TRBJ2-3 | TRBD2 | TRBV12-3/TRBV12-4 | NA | CASKVLAGGGDTQYF | TGTGCCAGCAAGGTGCTAGCGGGGGGGGGAGATACGCAGTATTTT
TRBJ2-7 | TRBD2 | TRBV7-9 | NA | CASSSTAGYEQYF | TGTGCCAGCAGCTCGACAGCGGGATACGAGCAGTACTTC
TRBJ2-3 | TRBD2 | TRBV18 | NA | CASSPFRVSGGPEFTDTQYF | TGTGCCAGCTCGCCATTTAGGGTGAGCGGGGGGCCGGAATTCACAGATACGCAGTATTTT
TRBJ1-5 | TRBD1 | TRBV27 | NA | CASSREGAINQPQHF | TGTGCCAGCAGTCGCGAGGGGGCTATCAATCAGCCCCAGCATTTT
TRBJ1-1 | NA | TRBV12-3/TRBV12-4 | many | CASRTSGGAEAFF | TGTGCCAGCAGAACCTCGGGGGGGGCTGAAGCTTTCTTT
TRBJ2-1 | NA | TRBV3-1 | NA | CASSQDRGEWNEQFF | TGTGCCAGCAGCCAAGATCGAGGGGAGTGGAATGAGCAGTTCTTC
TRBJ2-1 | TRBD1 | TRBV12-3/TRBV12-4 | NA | CASSGGQWGSYNEQFF | TGTGCCAGCAGTGGGGGACAGTGGGGCTCCTACAATGAGCAGTTCTTC
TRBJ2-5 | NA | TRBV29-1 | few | CSVEGPQTDITETQYF | TGCAGCGTTGAAGGACCCCAAACTGATATTACGGAGACCCAGTACTTC
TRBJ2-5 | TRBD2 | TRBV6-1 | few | CASSESLAGGGETQYF | TGTGCCAGCAGTGAATCCCTAGCGGGAGGCGGAGAGACCCAGTACTTC
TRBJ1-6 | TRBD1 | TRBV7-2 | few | CASSLDRRVSPLHF | TGTGCCAGCAGCCTGGACAGGCGGGTTTCACCCCTCCACTTT
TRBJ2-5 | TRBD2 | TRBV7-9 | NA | CASSSTGGLETQYF | TGTGCCAGCAGCTCGACGGGGGGGCTGGAGACCCAGTACTTC
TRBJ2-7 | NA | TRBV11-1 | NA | CASSSTRYYEQYF | TGTGCCAGCAGCTCGACTAGATACTACGAGCAGTACTTC
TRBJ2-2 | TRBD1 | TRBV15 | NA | CATSDRAGAGELFF | TGTGCCACCAGCGACAGGGCTGGCGCCGGGGAGCTGTTTTTT
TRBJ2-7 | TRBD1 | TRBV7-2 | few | CASSLRGQGDYEQYF | TGTGCCAGCAGCTTAAGGGGACAGGGCGATTACGAGCAGTACTTC
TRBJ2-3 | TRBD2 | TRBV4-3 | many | CASSQNSGRHTDTQYF | TGCGCCAGCAGCCAAAACAGCGGGAGGCACACAGATACGCAGTATTTT
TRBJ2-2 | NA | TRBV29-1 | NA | CSFKETNTGELFF | TGCAGCTTCAAGGAGACGAACACCGGGGAGCTGTTTTTT
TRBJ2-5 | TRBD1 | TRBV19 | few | CASQDRGETQYF | TGTGCCAGCCAGGACAGGGGAGAGACCCAGTACTTC
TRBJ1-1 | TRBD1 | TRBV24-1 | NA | CATSPTGEASTEAFF | TGTGCCACCAGTCCTACAGGGGAGGCGAGCACTGAAGCTTTCTTT
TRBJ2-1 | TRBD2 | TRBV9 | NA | CASSASGGTYNEQFF | TGTGCCAGCAGCGCTTCGGGAGGCACCTACAATGAGCAGTTCTTC
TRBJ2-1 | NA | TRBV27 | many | CASSLSARGVYNEQFF | TGTGCCAGCAGTTTATCGGCCAGGGGCGTTTACAATGAGCAGTTCTTC
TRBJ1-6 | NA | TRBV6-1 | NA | CASSGETSPLF | TGTGCCAGCAGTGGTGAGACAAGTCCCCTCTTT
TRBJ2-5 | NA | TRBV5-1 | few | CASSTTGYQETQYF | TGCGCCAGCAGCACCACAGGGTACCAAGAGACCCAGTACTTC
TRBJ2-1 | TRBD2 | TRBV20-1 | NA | CCARSLAGGLYNEQFF | TGCTGTGCTAGATCCCTAGCGGGAGGGTTATACAATGAGCAGTTCTTC
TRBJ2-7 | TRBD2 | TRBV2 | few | CASSVSGSRSRYF | TGTGCCAGCAGTGTTAGCGGGTCTCGCTCCAGGTACTTC